Following are 32 T cell receptor beta chains from one sample sequenced in a study of spatial heterogeneity in lung cancer. Described time point: sample taken at primary tumor resection. TCRdb passed the 5' RACE reads through MiXCR, listing each CDR3 protein once. The table records 20,000 to 25,000 distinct CDR3 sequences, 4.6% of them present only once. The specimen comprised PBMCs, sampled at surgery. The receptors derive from a male donor with early-stage non-small cell lung cancer.

This clonotype was seen ten or more times. The V call is TRBV11-3, the J call TRBJ2-2; D is perhaps TRBD1 or TRBD2 (6 bases each). CDR1 is SGHNT, CDR2 YENEEA, per germline. This CDR3 contains 13 residues. V was clipped by 5 bases and J by 5 bases, with 9 bases between them. CDR3 sequence (DNA): TGTGCCAGCAGCGGGGGGCTGACCGGGGAGCTGTTTTTT. It yields the protein CASSGGLTGELFF.

At least ten counts were recorded for this clonotype. The chain combines TRBV4-2 with TRBJ2-2; 15 nucleotides match TRBD2. This CDR3 has 17 amino acids. CDR1 and CDR2 from the germline V gene are LGHNA and YNFKEQ. After removal of 1 base from V and 4 bases from J, the junction contained 1 base not matched to a gene. The CDR3 sequence: CASSQGTSGRVTGELFF. The CDR3 coding sequence is TGTGCCAGCAGCCAAGGGACTAGCGGGAGGGTCACCGGGGAGCTGTTTTTT.

V and J are TRBV2 and TRBJ2-5, with D tentatively TRBD1 (6 bases). Per the germline V gene, CDR1 is SNHLY and CDR2 is FYNNEI. Between the trimmed V and J ends, which lost 5 bases and 4 bases, there was a span of 11 bases. The CDR3 covers 13 residues. The CDR3 spells CASSLQGTETQYF. The CDR3 DNA follows: TGTGCCAGCAGTTTACAGGGTACAGAGACCCAGTACTTC.

This clonotype has at least ten counts. The V call is TRBV7-8, the J call TRBJ2-1; perhaps TRBD1 as D (6 bases). The V end was cut by 6 bases, the J end by 4 bases, with 10 bases between. Germline CDR1 SGHVS, CDR2 FQNEAQ. There are 13 residues in the CDR3. In DNA form, the CDR3 reads TGTGCCAGCAGTTACCAGGGGTACAATGAGCAGTTCTTC. It encodes CASSYQGYNEQFF. Complete variable domain (other parts from reference TRBV7-8 and TRBJ2-1): GAGVSQSPRYKVAKRGQDVALRCDPISGHVSLFWYQQALGQGPEFLTYFQNEAQLDKSGLPSDRFFAERPEGSVSTLKIQRTQQEDSAVYLCASSYQGYNEQFFGPGTRLTVL.

This clonotype was seen a few times. The J gene is TRBJ1-1, the V gene TRBV20-1, with 8 bases fitting TRBD1. The CDR3 contains 13 residues. CDR1 is DFQATT, CDR2 SNEGSKA, per germline (reference sequence). V shed 5 bases, J shed 5 bases, and the junction held 7 bases outside the gene matches. CDR3 residues: CSAQGAWITEAFF. In DNA, the CDR3 is TGCAGTGCTCAGGGGGCTTGGATTACTGAAGCTTTCTTT.

This sequence joins TRBV20-1 and TRBJ1-4, with D maybe TRBD1 (6 bases). Germline V CDR1 and CDR2: DFQATT, SNEGSKA (reference sequence). V lost 3 bases and J 6 bases, leaving 14 bases between the germline ends. The CDR3 extends over 14 amino acids. This CDR3 is CSASKGGLDEKLFF. The CDR3 region has the DNA TGCAGTGCTAGTAAGGGGGGGCTTGATGAAAAACTGTTTTTT.

This clonotype was seen ten or more times. The rearrangement joins TRBV27 to TRBJ1-5, with D perhaps TRBD1 (6 bases). The CDR3 has 16 amino acids. V was cut by 3 bases and J by 2 bases, with 14 bases left in between. The germline gives CDR1 MNHEY, CDR2 SMNVEV (reference sequence). For the CDR3, the DNA is TGTGCCAGCAGTTTGACAGGTAGTGGCGGCAATCAGCCCCAGCATTTT. It specifies CASSLTGSGGNQPQHF.

This clonotype has at least ten counts. This sequence joins TRBV20-1 and TRBJ1-1; D might be TRBD1 (6 bases). This CDR3 contains 13 residues. The ends were cut back, 5 bases at V and 0 bases at J, with 10 bases in the middle. Germline CDR1 and CDR2: DFQATT and SNEGSKA (reference sequence). The CDR3 sequence: CSAPHRVNTEAFF. The CDR3 coding sequence is TGCAGTGCTCCGCACAGGGTGAACACTGAAGCTTTCTTT.

Ten or more counts support this clonotype. The gene calls are TRBV12-3 or TRBV12-4 and TRBJ1-1; D is unresolved. The V end lost 6 bases, the J end lost 5 bases, and 16 bases lay between the germline ends. This CDR3 contains 14 residues. CDR3 nucleotides: TGTGCCAGCAGCAGTACTGCCTTTCGGACTGAAGCTTTCTTT. It specifies CASSSTAFRTEAFF.

This clonotype is medium-sized in the sample. The J gene is TRBJ2-5, the V gene TRBV28; TRBD2 matches at 14 bases. The CDR3 has 16 residues. The germline CDR1 and CDR2 sequences are MDHEN and SYDVKM. The V segment lost 2 bases and the J segment 2 bases; nucleotides outside the gene matches: 1. Written as DNA, the CDR3 is TGTGCCAGCAGTTTAGGGACTAGCGGGGGTCAAGAGACCCAGTACTTC. Translating gives CASSLGTSGGQETQYF.

In this sample, this clonotype turned up a few times. The chain joins TRBV7-2 to TRBJ1-1, with D tentatively TRBD1 (6 bases). The V gene lost 5 bases and the J gene lost 1 base, with 14 bases spanning the gap. The CDR3 extends over 15 amino acids. Germline V lookup: CDR1 SGHTA, CDR2 FQGNSA. As DNA, the CDR3 is TGTGCCAGCAGCACCGGACAGCTTCCGAACACTGAAGCTTTCTTT. Translated: CASSTGQLPNTEAFF.

This clonotype has a handful of counts. The chain combines TRBV20-1 with TRBJ2-7, with D tentatively TRBD1 or TRBD2 (5 bases each). The CDR3 runs 15 residues. Trimming took 5 bases from V and 2 from J, leaving 19 bases between them. Germline V gives CDR1 DFQATT, CDR2 SNEGSKA (reference sequence). In nucleotides, the CDR3 is TGCAGTGCTCGGGACCCTCGTTCGGTTACCTACGAGCAGTACTTC. Protein sequence: CSARDPRSVTYEQYF.

The table lists this clonotype with a few counts. The chain employs TRBV7-2 and TRBJ2-5, with a possible D match to TRBD1 (6 bases). Germline CDR1 reads SGHTA; CDR2 reads FQGNSA. Trimming shortened V by 3 bases and J by 1 base, and 12 bases separated the two germline ends. The CDR3 loop spans 15 amino acids. CDR3 residues: CASSLVDRSQETQYF. CDR3 DNA sequence: TGTGCCAGCAGCTTGGTGGACAGATCCCAAGAGACCCAGTACTTC.

This clonotype was counted between two and nine times. The V call is TRBV13, the J call TRBJ2-5; D not certain. Germline loops: CDR1 PRHDT, CDR2 FYEKMQ (reference sequence). V dropped 5 bases and J dropped 0 bases, with 7 bases sitting between them. The CDR3 has 13 amino acids. The CDR3, as DNA: TGTGCCAGCAGCCATCGAAACCAAGAGACCCAGTACTTC. It specifies CASSHRNQETQYF.

Ten or more counts support this clonotype. This chain connects TRBV12-3 or TRBV12-4 to TRBJ2-7; the D gene is possibly TRBD2 (5 bases). V was pared by 6 bases and J by 3 bases, with 18 bases between. This CDR3 spans 15 amino acids. For the CDR3, the DNA is TGTGCCAGCAGGAGAGGCGGGCTAGCCGGCTACGAGCAGTACTTC. Protein product: CASRRGGLAGYEQYF.

This clonotype was seen ten or more times. The gene calls are TRBV4-1 and TRBJ2-2; D gene uncertain. The CDR3 spans 12 residues. Per germline, CDR1 MGHRA and CDR2 YSYEKL. V was pared by 0 bases and J by 6 bases, with 2 bases between. The CDR3 sequence is CASSQESGELFF. Written as DNA, the CDR3 is TGCGCCAGCAGCCAAGAATCCGGGGAGCTGTTTTTT.

This clonotype was counted ten times or more. The rearrangement uses TRBV12-3 or TRBV12-4 and TRBJ1-2; D remains unclear. The V and J ends lost 1 base and 8 bases respectively, with 11 bases between them. The CDR3 has 13 residues. DNA of the CDR3: TGTGCCAGCAGTTTAGTAGGGCGGAGGGGCTACACCTTC. Its protein is CASSLVGRRGYTF.

Many counts were recorded for this clonotype. The chain carries TRBV7-2 and TRBJ1-2, with 7 bases aligning to TRBD1. The CDR3 runs 13 residues. CDR1 and CDR2 (germline): SGHTA, FQGNSA. V dropped 5 bases and J dropped 4; count of bases not matched to a gene: 4. CDR3 amino acids: CASSPDRAYGYTF. The DNA of the CDR3 is TGTGCCAGCAGCCCCGACAGGGCCTATGGCTACACCTTC.

In this sample, this clonotype turned up many times. This chain uses TRBV7-9 with TRBJ1-1; D might be TRBD1 (6 bases). V lost 1 base to trimming and J lost 4 bases, with 10 bases between them. Per germline, CDR1 SEHNR and CDR2 FQNEAQ (reference sequence). The CDR3 consists of 14 residues. Written as DNA, the CDR3 is TGTGCCAGCAGCTTAGAGGGGGGAACCACTGAAGCTTTCTTT. Its translation: CASSLEGGTTEAFF.

In its sample, this clonotype was seen many times. The chain links TRBV28 to TRBJ1-2; no reliable D call. Trimming pared 4 bases from V and 4 bases from J, leaving 13 bases between. The CDR3 is made up of 14 amino acids. CDR1 and CDR2 from the germline V gene are MDHEN and SYDVKM. The CDR3 DNA reads as TGTGCCAGCAGTTCCCTCCCCCTGAGCTATGGCTACACCTTC. Its protein is CASSSLPLSYGYTF.

This clonotype was recorded at least ten times. CDR3 amino acids: CATREGAPEAFF. DNA for the CDR3: TGTGCCACACGCGAAGGGGCCCCTGAAGCTTTCTTT. The rearrangement uses TRBV2 and TRBJ1-1, with D maybe TRBD1 (5 bases). This CDR3 contains 12 residues. The ends were cut back, 10 bases at V and 6 bases at J, with 15 bases in the middle. Per germline, CDR1 SNHLY and CDR2 FYNNEI. Full variable domain (rest looked up from reference TRBV2 and TRBJ1-1): EPEVTQTPSHQVTQMGQEVILRCVPISNHLYFYWYRQILGQKVEFLVSFYNNEISEKSEIFDDQFSVERPDGSNFTLKIRSTKLEDSAMYFCATREGAPEAFFGQGTRLTVV.

Worth noting for this clonotype: This may arise from a read error, as a much more abundant clone is one base away. CDR3 region: CASSLEDDEQFF. CDR3 DNA: TGTGCCAGCAGTTTGGAAGACGATGAGCAGTTCTTC. V is TRBV6-6 and J is TRBJ2-1; D is unclear. The CDR3 runs to 12 residues. Trimming removed 4 bases at V and 8 bases at J, with 9 bases between. Germline V lookup: CDR1 MNHNY, CDR2 SVGAGI (reference sequence).

This clonotype has only a few counts. The rearrangement links TRBV6-2 or TRBV6-3 to TRBJ1-5; no firm D call. Germline CDR1 reads MNHEY; CDR2 reads SVGEGT. V dropped 2 bases and J dropped 1 base, with 12 bases sitting between them. There are 16 residues in the CDR3. In DNA form, the CDR3 reads TGTGCCAGCAGTTACAATGAAGGGTCCAGCAATCAGCCCCAGCATTTT. Protein product: CASSYNEGSSNQPQHF.

J is TRBJ2-3 and V is TRBV20-1; 16 bases line up with TRBD2. V was clipped by 0 bases and J by 3 bases; unmatched bases: 9. CDR1 is DFQATT, CDR2 SNEGSKA, per germline (reference sequence). CDR3 length equals 19 residues. The CDR3 sequence is CSARDSKGLAGGPTDTQYF. The DNA of the CDR3 is TGCAGTGCTAGAGATAGTAAGGGACTAGCGGGAGGGCCAACAGATACGCAGTATTTT.

This clonotype was seen only a few times. The J gene is TRBJ1-3, the V gene TRBV19; TRBD1 matches 8 bases. The V and J ends lost 6 bases and 1 base, in that order; junction bases with no gene match: 8. The germline V gene encodes CDR1 LNHDA and CDR2 SQIVND (reference sequence). This CDR3 is 16 amino acids long. CDR3 DNA: TGTGCCAGTAGCCGGGACAGGAGACCTTCTGGAAACACCATATATTTT. Its protein product is CASSRDRRPSGNTIYF.

In this sample, this clonotype turned up many times. The chain carries TRBV6-2 or TRBV6-3 and TRBJ2-2; TRBD1 aligns across 8 bases. The germline V gene has CDR1 MNHEY and CDR2 SVGEGT. CDR3 size: 15 residues. V shed 4 bases, J shed 6 bases, and the junction held 7 bases outside the gene matches. CDR3 nucleotides: TGTGCCAGCAGTTCTGCCAGGGGGCGGGCCGGGGAGCTGTTTTTT. Translation: CASSSARGRAGELFF.

At least ten counts were recorded for this clonotype. V usage is TRBV7-9 and J usage is TRBJ1-1; 11 bases map to TRBD1. The CDR3 has 15 amino acids. The trim removed 5 bases at V and 4 bases at J, leaving 6 bases unmatched. CDR1 SEHNR and CDR2 FQNEAQ come from the germline V gene (reference sequence). The CDR3 loop reads CASSGGQGVITEAFF. Here the CDR3 DNA reads TGTGCCAGCAGCGGGGGACAGGGGGTGATCACTGAAGCTTTCTTT.

This clonotype occurred many times. J is TRBJ1-2 and V is TRBV15, with 7 bases lining up with TRBD1. The CDR3 runs to 14 residues. Germline trimming cut 9 bases from V and 0 bases from J; bases unmatched to any gene: 7. Germline V gene lookup returns CDR1 LNHNV and CDR2 YYDKDF (reference sequence). CDR3 loop: CATRQGAANYGYTF. The CDR3 region has the DNA TGTGCCACAAGACAGGGAGCAGCTAACTATGGCTACACCTTC.

The rearrangement uses TRBV6-5 and TRBJ2-5, with D hard to call. This CDR3 spans 14 amino acids. Germline assignment: CDR1 MNHEY and CDR2 SVGAGI. Trimming removed 5 bases from V and 4 bases from J, with 14 bases in between. For the CDR3, the DNA is TGTGCCAGCAGTGCCCGGGTCCTTCGAGAGACCCAGTACTTC. As protein: CASSARVLRETQYF.

This clonotype is medium-sized. V is TRBV7-9 and J is TRBJ2-7; TRBD1 matches at 7 bases. Germline V gene lookup returns CDR1 SEHNR and CDR2 FQNEAQ (reference sequence). V was pared by 5 bases and J by 2 bases, with 6 bases of the junction left unmatched. The CDR3 has 14 amino acids. The CDR3 reads CASSRDSLTYEQYF. CDR3 in DNA: TGTGCCAGCAGCCGGGACAGTTTGACCTACGAGCAGTACTTC.

This chain links TRBV5-6 with TRBJ2-1, with D possibly TRBD2 on 6 matching bases. V shed 2 bases and J shed 8 bases, with 14 bases lying between them. The V gene's germline CDR1 is SGHDT and CDR2 YYEEEE. There are 14 residues in the CDR3. CDR3 DNA: TGTGCCAGCAGCTTTTCCGGGGGTGTCGATGAGCAGTTCTTC. Protein product: CASSFSGGVDEQFF.

This clonotype has ten or more counts. This chain uses TRBV6-1 with TRBJ2-7; D remains unclear. Germline V gives CDR1 MNHNS, CDR2 SASEGT. The V end lost 7 bases, the J end lost 0 bases, and 7 bases lay between the germline ends. The CDR3 has 12 amino acids. The CDR3 DNA reads as TGTGCCAGCAAACAGACCTCCTACGAGCAGTACTTC. This sequence encodes CASKQTSYEQYF.